This is a list of T cell receptor beta chains from one sample in a study of persistence of HIV-infected CD4 T cells. These receptors' antigens are unknown. Using immunoSEQ multiplex PCR, the repertoire was profiled, and TCRdb retains in-frame clones only, with some absent. The table shows roughly 30,000 clones, with about 80% occurring only once. Sample: CD4+ T cells sorted from PBMCs after 18-hour stimulation, taken from a patient who received antiretroviral therapy. Receptors were obtained from an adult woman with HIV who was CMV-seropositive. Each CDR3 is given with its conserved first and last residue. D genes are given only for firm matches. Some rows have no size entry. The others give once, few or many, or a class for an expanded clone.

J | size | V | D | DNA | CDR3
TRBJ1-5 | NA | TRBV7-8 | NA | TGTGCCAGCGGGACGTCTAATAGCAATCAGCCCCAGCATTTT | CASGTSNSNQPQHF
TRBJ1-5 | NA | TRBV27 | NA | TGTGCCAGCAGTTTATCGGGCGGGTTACTCAATCAGCCCCAGCATTTT | CASSLSGGLLNQPQHF
TRBJ1-1 | NA | TRBV11-3 | NA | TGTGCCAGCAGCTTAGCTCAGCCTGAAGCTTTCTTT | CASSLAQPEAFF
TRBJ2-1 | NA | TRBV10-3 | TRBD2 | TGTGCCACCCACCCTAGCGGGGGCAATGAGCAGTTCTTC | CATHPSGGNEQFF
TRBJ1-1 | NA | TRBV15 | TRBD1 | TGTGCCACCAGCAGAGGGGGACAGGGCGATCGGGACGCTTTCTTT | CATSRGGQGDRDAFF
TRBJ1-2 | NA | TRBV18 | TRBD1 | TGTGCCAGCTCACCAGGGACAGCGTATGGCTACACCTTC | CASSPGTAYGYTF
TRBJ1-2 | NA | TRBV6-1 | NA | TGTGCCAGCAGTGAACTACAGGCACTGGGCTACACCTTC | CASSELQALGYTF
TRBJ1-2 | medium-sized | TRBV30 | NA | TGTGCCTGGGGGACCCCAGGGTGGGGCTACACCTTC | CAWGTPGWGYTF
TRBJ1-1 | few | TRBV18 | TRBD1 | TGTGCCAGCTCACCCCAAGGACAGGGGGCAGGCGTGAACACTGAAGCTTTCTTT | CASSPQGQGAGVNTEAFF
TRBJ1-6 | medium-sized | TRBV19 | TRBD1 | TGTGCCAGTAGTACGGACAGGAATAATTCACCCCTCCACTTT | CASSTDRNNSPLHF
TRBJ2-7 | NA | TRBV2 | NA | TGTGCCAGCAGCCAGGGTGTGAGGGAGCAGTACTTC | CASSQGVREQYF
TRBJ1-1 | NA | TRBV24-1 | TRBD1 | TGTGCCACCAGTGATCCCCGCAGGGGGACGAACACTGAAGCTTTCTTT | CATSDPRRGTNTEAFF
TRBJ2-7 | NA | TRBV7-6 | NA | TGTGCCAGCAGCCCTCGGGCGGGCAGCTCCTACGAGCAGTACTTC | CASSPRAGSSYEQYF
TRBJ1-1 | NA | TRBV7-3 | NA | TGTGCCAGCAGCTTAGGCAGTTCGAACACTGAAGCTTTCTTT | CASSLGSSNTEAFF
TRBJ1-4 | NA | TRBV12-5 | NA | TGTGCTAGTGGATCTACCCGGGAAAAACTGTTTTTT | CASGSTREKLFF
TRBJ1-4 | NA | TRBV18 | NA | TGTGCCAGCTCACCAAGCCTGGGGTGGGGACTTGCAACTAATGAAAAACTGTTTTTT | CASSPSLGWGLATNEKLFF
TRBJ1-4 | few | TRBV4-2 | NA | TGTGCCAGCAGCCAAGATCAGCGAGCAGCAACTAATGAAAAACTGTTTTTT | CASSQDQRAATNEKLFF
TRBJ1-4 | NA | TRBV5-1 | NA | TGCGCCAGCAGCCTGGAACCCGGTGGGACGGGTAATGAAAAACTGTTTTTT | CASSLEPGGTGNEKLFF
TRBJ2-7 | NA | TRBV5-4 | NA | TGTGCCAGCAGCAATCCCGACGAGCAGTACTTC | CASSNPDEQYF
TRBJ2-1 | few | TRBV7-2 | NA | TGTGCCAGCAGCTTAGAGGCGGGGGCGCACAATGAGCAGTTCTTC | CASSLEAGAHNEQFF
TRBJ2-3 | NA | TRBV7-2 | NA | TGTGCCAGCAGCTTAGGGGGGGGCCGGACAGATACGCAGTATTTT | CASSLGGGRTDTQYF
TRBJ1-2 | NA | TRBV3-1/TRBV3-2 | TRBD1 | TGTGCCAGCAGCTCAGGGACAGGGTCATATGGCTACACCTTC | CASSSGTGSYGYTF
TRBJ1-5 | NA | TRBV19 | NA | TGTGCCAGTAGTAACTCAAATCAGCCCCAGCATTTT | CASSNSNQPQHF
TRBJ2-2 | once | TRBV6-5 | NA | TGTGCCAGCAGTTACTCCCCCCCCGGGGAGCTGTTTTTT | CASSYSPPGELFF
TRBJ2-2 | NA | TRBV6-5 | TRBD1 | TGTGCCAGCACCATGGACAGGGGAGGCACCGGGGAGCTGTTTTTT | CASTMDRGGTGELFF
TRBJ1-1 | few | TRBV5-8 | NA | TGTGCCAGCAGCTTGATCGGCGTAGTGGCTTTCTTT | CASSLIGVVAFF
TRBJ1-6 | NA | TRBV5-8 | NA | TGTGCCAGCAGCGAAGCAGGGATTGGTAATTCACCCCTCCACTTT | CASSEAGIGNSPLHF
TRBJ1-6 | NA | TRBV12-5 | NA | TGTGCTAGTGCTCCGTCCGGGGGTAATTCACCCCTCCACTTT | CASAPSGGNSPLHF
TRBJ1-5 | NA | TRBV2 | NA | TGTGCCAGCAAGGGCTATAGCAATCAGCCCCAGCATTTT | CASKGYSNQPQHF
TRBJ2-5 | once | TRBV7-6 | NA | TGTGCCAGCAGCTTACCCCTAGGAGGGGGAGAGACCCAGTACTTC | CASSLPLGGGETQYF
TRBJ2-5 | NA | TRBV3-1/TRBV3-2 | TRBD2 | TGTGCCAGCAGCCCAACTAGCGGGGGGTTGGGGGAGACCCAGTACTTC | CASSPTSGGLGETQYF
TRBJ2-3 | NA | TRBV24-1 | NA | TGTGCCACCAGTGGTACCAGCCGCACAGATACGCAGTATTTT | CATSGTSRTDTQYF
TRBJ2-1 | few | TRBV27 | NA | TGTGCCACCCGAGGGGGGGTCATATCAGGGCCAAAACTATACAATGAGCAGTTCTTC | CATRGGVISGPKLYNEQFF
TRBJ1-5 | NA | TRBV28 | TRBD1 | TGTGCCAGCAGCCAACCTTCAGGGGGCGCGCTGCCCCAGCATTTT | CASSQPSGGALPQHF
TRBJ1-3 | NA | TRBV3-1/TRBV3-2 | TRBD1 | TGTGCCAGCAGCCGACAGGGGAGCGGAAACACCATATATTTT | CASSRQGSGNTIYF
TRBJ1-2 | NA | TRBV7-9 | NA | TGTGCCAGCAGCTTATCTCAGGGAGACTATGGCTACACCTTC | CASSLSQGDYGYTF
TRBJ1-2 | NA | TRBV24-1 | NA | TGTGCCACCACCCGAATAAGGGCCATACCAAGCAATGGCTATACCTTC | CATTRIRAIPSNGYTF
TRBJ2-2 | NA | TRBV5-1 | TRBD2 | TGCGCCAGCAGCGAGAGCGGGGGGGTAAACACCGGGGAGCTGTTTTTT | CASSESGGVNTGELFF
TRBJ1-2 | once | TRBV10-3 | NA | TGTGCCATCACAGACGGACTCTATGGCTACACCTTC | CAITDGLYGYTF
TRBJ1-2 | NA | TRBV9 | NA | TGTGCCAGCAGCGTAGGAGCTTCGGTAAACTATGGCTACACCTTC | CASSVGASVNYGYTF